This T cell receptor beta chain was retrieved from a study of blood T cell repertoires in COVID-19. Study-level information: The origin of the acute and convalescent COVID-19 samples was the United States, Italy and Spain. Sources were T cells, B-cell-depleted T cells, or PBMCs; the material itself was cDNA or gDNA.

In the authors' methods: Amplification of reference gene primers provided the estimated nucleated cell counts. Data came from immunoSEQ multiplex PCR; TCRdb stores just in-frame clones and leaves some out. That table is the source of V, J and clone size, and D and trimming were worked out from the DNA. The table lists about 21,000 clones, approximately 85% of them singletons. This CDR3 has 13 residues. Trimming stripped 3 bases from V and 7 bases from J, with 9 bases between. From germline, CDR1 is MNHEY and CDR2 SMNVEV (reference sequence). The chain joins TRBV27 to TRBJ1-4, with D tentatively TRBD1 (5 bases). The source of this sequence is a man older than 75 with acute or convalescent COVID-19. Sample: peripheral blood. CDR3 in amino acids: CASSFSGFEKLFF. In DNA form, the CDR3 reads TGTGCCAGCAGTTTTTCAGGGTTTGAAAAACTGTTTTTT.